Listed below are T cell receptor beta chains from one sample, sequenced in a study of CD8+CD57+ T cells in acquired aplastic anemia. TCRdb itself ran the reads through MiXCR, one entry per CDR3 protein. The table records just over 450,000 distinct CDR3 sequences, more than 25% of them present only once. Sequenced input: sorted CD4+, CD8+, or CD8+CD57+ T cells (not recorded which) from PBMCs. All receptors come from a human donor with aplastic anemia. Each CDR3 is given with its conserved first and last residue. A D gene is named only where the DNA matches it firmly. Size is omitted from some rows. Given values are once, few, many or a class for expanded clones.

CDR3nt: TGCAGTGCTAGAGTTCTACCGGGACAGGGGGCTGACGAGCAGTACTTC
CDR3aa: CSARVLPGQGADEQYF
d_gene: TRBD1
v_gene: TRBV20-1
j_gene: TRBJ2-7
abundance: .

CDR3nt: TGTGCCAGCAGCCATGCAGGGGTGGTGGAGACCCAGTACTTC
CDR3aa: CASSHAGVVETQYF
d_gene: .
v_gene: TRBV14
j_gene: TRBJ2-5
abundance: many

CDR3nt: TGTGCCAGCAGCCAAGATTGGGCAGAAAACTACAATGAGCAGTTCTTC
CDR3aa: CASSQDWAENYNEQFF
d_gene: .
v_gene: TRBV3-1
j_gene: TRBJ2-1
abundance: once

CDR3nt: TGTGCCAGCAGCGTAGATGGCATGACAGCCTACGAGCAGTACTTC
CDR3aa: CASSVDGMTAYEQYF
d_gene: .
v_gene: TRBV9
j_gene: TRBJ2-7
abundance: many

CDR3nt: TGCAGTGCTAGCGCAGGGGGGGATGGCTACACCTTC
CDR3aa: CSASAGGDGYTF
d_gene: TRBD1
v_gene: TRBV20-1
j_gene: TRBJ1-2
abundance: .

CDR3nt: TGCAGTGCAGAAGGGAGTGGGGCTGATTCACCCCTCCACTTT
CDR3aa: CSAEGSGADSPLHF
d_gene: .
v_gene: TRBV20-1
j_gene: TRBJ1-6
abundance: many

CDR3nt: TGCAGTGCTGTGAGCGGGAGTCAAGAGACCCAGTACTTC
CDR3aa: CSAVSGSQETQYF
d_gene: TRBD2
v_gene: TRBV20-1
j_gene: TRBJ2-5
abundance: many

CDR3nt: TGTGCCAGCAGTGACGGGACAGGGGGCTACGAGCAGTACTTC
CDR3aa: CASSDGTGGYEQYF
d_gene: TRBD1
v_gene: TRBV25-1
j_gene: TRBJ2-7
abundance: .

CDR3nt: TGTGCCAGCAGCCAGGCTTCACAGGGCCGGGAAAAACTGTTTTTT
CDR3aa: CASSQASQGREKLFF
d_gene: .
v_gene: TRBV3-1
j_gene: TRBJ1-4
abundance: .

CDR3nt: TGTGCCACCCAGCCGTCGGACACTGAAGCTTTCTTT
CDR3aa: CATQPSDTEAFF
d_gene: .
v_gene: TRBV28
j_gene: TRBJ1-1
abundance: .

CDR3nt: TGTGCCAGCAGCGGGTGGGGTCACACCGGGGAGCTGTTTTTT
CDR3aa: CASSGWGHTGELFF
d_gene: .
v_gene: TRBV25-1
j_gene: TRBJ2-2
abundance: .

CDR3nt: TGCGCCAGCAGCCAAGTGTCCAGGGGGGCAGATGGCTACACCTTC
CDR3aa: CASSQVSRGADGYTF
d_gene: TRBD1
v_gene: TRBV4-3
j_gene: TRBJ1-2
abundance: .

CDR3nt: TGCGCCAGCAGTTGGGTGGGAAATTCACCCCTCCACTTT
CDR3aa: CASSWVGNSPLHF
d_gene: .
v_gene: TRBV10-1
j_gene: TRBJ1-6
abundance: many

CDR3nt: TGTGCCAGCACCCCAGACCCGTCGCAGCCCCAGCATTTT
CDR3aa: CASTPDPSQPQHF
d_gene: .
v_gene: TRBV6-1
j_gene: TRBJ1-5
abundance: few

CDR3nt: TGTGCCAGCAGTGAACCTATACTTGGGGGTTACGAGCAGTACTTC
CDR3aa: CASSEPILGGYEQYF
d_gene: .
v_gene: TRBV2
j_gene: TRBJ2-7
abundance: many

CDR3nt: TGTGCCAGCAGTGGTTCGAACACCGGGGAGCTGTTTTTT
CDR3aa: CASSGSNTGELFF
d_gene: .
v_gene: TRBV2
j_gene: TRBJ2-2
abundance: many

CDR3nt: TGTGCCATCAGTGACCCCAATCGCAGGGGGCTTCACGTTGGCTACACCTTC
CDR3aa: CAISDPNRRGLHVGYTF
d_gene: TRBD1
v_gene: TRBV10-3
j_gene: TRBJ1-2
abundance: many

CDR3nt: TGTGCCAGCAGCTGGGGACAGGGGATAATAGAGCCCCAGCATTTT
CDR3aa: CASSWGQGIIEPQHF
d_gene: TRBD1
v_gene: TRBV2
j_gene: TRBJ1-5
abundance: .

CDR3nt: TGTGCCAGCAGCACAGGGGGCGGTCAGCCCCAGCATTTT
CDR3aa: CASSTGGGQPQHF
d_gene: TRBD1
v_gene: TRBV2
j_gene: TRBJ1-5
abundance: many

CDR3nt: TGTGCCAGCAGTTTAAACCAACAGGGATCCTACAATGAGCAGTTCTTC
CDR3aa: CASSLNQQGSYNEQFF
d_gene: .
v_gene: TRBV12-3/TRBV12-4
j_gene: TRBJ2-1
abundance: few

CDR3nt: TGCAGTGCTAGAGATCCCCAGAGTGCTAACTATGGCTACACCTTC
CDR3aa: CSARDPQSANYGYTF
d_gene: .
v_gene: TRBV20-1
j_gene: TRBJ1-2
abundance: .

CDR3nt: TGTGCCATCAGTGTAGTCGGTGATGGCTACACCTTC
CDR3aa: CAISVVGDGYTF
d_gene: .
v_gene: TRBV10-3
j_gene: TRBJ1-2
abundance: .

CDR3nt: TGTGCCAGCAGCTTAAGTAGGGAAGCTTTCTTT
CDR3aa: CASSLSREAFF
d_gene: .
v_gene: TRBV7-2
j_gene: TRBJ1-1
abundance: many

CDR3nt: TGCGCCAGCGGAACTAGCGGGAGTGGCGAGACCCAGTACTTC
CDR3aa: CASGTSGSGETQYF
d_gene: TRBD2
v_gene: TRBV5-1
j_gene: TRBJ2-5
abundance: few

CDR3nt: TGTGCCATCAGTGAGTCGGGGTCCAATCAGCCCCAGCATTTT
CDR3aa: CAISESGSNQPQHF
d_gene: .
v_gene: TRBV10-3
j_gene: TRBJ1-5
abundance: many

CDR3nt: TGTGCCACCAGCAGAGGGGGGACTGCGGGGCAGTACTTC
CDR3aa: CATSRGGTAGQYF
d_gene: .
v_gene: TRBV15
j_gene: TRBJ2-7
abundance: few

CDR3nt: TGTGCCAGCAGCTTGGAGGCTGGATACGAGCAGTACTTC
CDR3aa: CASSLEAGYEQYF
d_gene: .
v_gene: TRBV5-4
j_gene: TRBJ2-7
abundance: .

CDR3nt: TGCAGCGTTGTAGGTAGCGGGGGAAAGGATAGCTACACCTTC
CDR3aa: CSVVGSGGKDSYTF
d_gene: .
v_gene: TRBV29-1
j_gene: TRBJ1-2
abundance: .

CDR3nt: TGCAGTGCTCGGCAGGGTGCTGGCTACACCTTC
CDR3aa: CSARQGAGYTF
d_gene: .
v_gene: TRBV20-1
j_gene: TRBJ1-2
abundance: many

CDR3nt: TGTGCCAGCAGTGACCGGGTCAGCGGCGAGCAGTACTTC
CDR3aa: CASSDRVSGEQYF
d_gene: .
v_gene: TRBV6-1
j_gene: TRBJ2-7
abundance: .

CDR3nt: TGCGCCAGCAGCTTGGAAGGCCGCACAGATACGCAGTATTTT
CDR3aa: CASSLEGRTDTQYF
d_gene: .
v_gene: TRBV5-1
j_gene: TRBJ2-3
abundance: .

CDR3nt: TGTGCCAGCAGCTTCCTCGTACACACTGAAGCTTTCTTT
CDR3aa: CASSFLVHTEAFF
d_gene: .
v_gene: TRBV7-2
j_gene: TRBJ1-1
abundance: many

CDR3nt: TGTGCCAGCAGAGAAGATACAAACTACGAGCAGTACTTC
CDR3aa: CASREDTNYEQYF
d_gene: .
v_gene: TRBV2
j_gene: TRBJ2-7
abundance: .

CDR3nt: TGTGCCAGCAGCTCAGGACAGAACAATCAGCCCCAGCATTTT
CDR3aa: CASSSGQNNQPQHF
d_gene: .
v_gene: TRBV7-9
j_gene: TRBJ1-5
abundance: many

CDR3nt: TGTGCCAGCAGTCCCTTAGAGCAGTACTTC
CDR3aa: CASSPLEQYF
d_gene: .
v_gene: TRBV27
j_gene: TRBJ2-7
abundance: few

CDR3nt: TGTGCCAGCAGCTTATCAGGGGCGCCCCCAGCTAACTATGGCTACACCTTC
CDR3aa: CASSLSGAPPANYGYTF
d_gene: .
v_gene: TRBV7-8
j_gene: TRBJ1-2
abundance: many